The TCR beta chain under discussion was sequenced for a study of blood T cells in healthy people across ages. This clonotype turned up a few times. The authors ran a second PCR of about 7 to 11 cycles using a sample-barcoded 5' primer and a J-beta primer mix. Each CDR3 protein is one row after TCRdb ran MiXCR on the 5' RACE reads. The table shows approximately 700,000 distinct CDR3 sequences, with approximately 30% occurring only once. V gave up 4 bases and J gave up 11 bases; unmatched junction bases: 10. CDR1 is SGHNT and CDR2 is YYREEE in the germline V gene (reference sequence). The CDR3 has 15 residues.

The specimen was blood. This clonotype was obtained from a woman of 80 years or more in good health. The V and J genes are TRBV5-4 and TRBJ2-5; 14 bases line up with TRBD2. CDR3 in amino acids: CASSGGLAGVIEQYF. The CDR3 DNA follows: TGTGCCAGCAGCGGGGGACTAGCGGGGGTGATTGAGCAGTACTTC.